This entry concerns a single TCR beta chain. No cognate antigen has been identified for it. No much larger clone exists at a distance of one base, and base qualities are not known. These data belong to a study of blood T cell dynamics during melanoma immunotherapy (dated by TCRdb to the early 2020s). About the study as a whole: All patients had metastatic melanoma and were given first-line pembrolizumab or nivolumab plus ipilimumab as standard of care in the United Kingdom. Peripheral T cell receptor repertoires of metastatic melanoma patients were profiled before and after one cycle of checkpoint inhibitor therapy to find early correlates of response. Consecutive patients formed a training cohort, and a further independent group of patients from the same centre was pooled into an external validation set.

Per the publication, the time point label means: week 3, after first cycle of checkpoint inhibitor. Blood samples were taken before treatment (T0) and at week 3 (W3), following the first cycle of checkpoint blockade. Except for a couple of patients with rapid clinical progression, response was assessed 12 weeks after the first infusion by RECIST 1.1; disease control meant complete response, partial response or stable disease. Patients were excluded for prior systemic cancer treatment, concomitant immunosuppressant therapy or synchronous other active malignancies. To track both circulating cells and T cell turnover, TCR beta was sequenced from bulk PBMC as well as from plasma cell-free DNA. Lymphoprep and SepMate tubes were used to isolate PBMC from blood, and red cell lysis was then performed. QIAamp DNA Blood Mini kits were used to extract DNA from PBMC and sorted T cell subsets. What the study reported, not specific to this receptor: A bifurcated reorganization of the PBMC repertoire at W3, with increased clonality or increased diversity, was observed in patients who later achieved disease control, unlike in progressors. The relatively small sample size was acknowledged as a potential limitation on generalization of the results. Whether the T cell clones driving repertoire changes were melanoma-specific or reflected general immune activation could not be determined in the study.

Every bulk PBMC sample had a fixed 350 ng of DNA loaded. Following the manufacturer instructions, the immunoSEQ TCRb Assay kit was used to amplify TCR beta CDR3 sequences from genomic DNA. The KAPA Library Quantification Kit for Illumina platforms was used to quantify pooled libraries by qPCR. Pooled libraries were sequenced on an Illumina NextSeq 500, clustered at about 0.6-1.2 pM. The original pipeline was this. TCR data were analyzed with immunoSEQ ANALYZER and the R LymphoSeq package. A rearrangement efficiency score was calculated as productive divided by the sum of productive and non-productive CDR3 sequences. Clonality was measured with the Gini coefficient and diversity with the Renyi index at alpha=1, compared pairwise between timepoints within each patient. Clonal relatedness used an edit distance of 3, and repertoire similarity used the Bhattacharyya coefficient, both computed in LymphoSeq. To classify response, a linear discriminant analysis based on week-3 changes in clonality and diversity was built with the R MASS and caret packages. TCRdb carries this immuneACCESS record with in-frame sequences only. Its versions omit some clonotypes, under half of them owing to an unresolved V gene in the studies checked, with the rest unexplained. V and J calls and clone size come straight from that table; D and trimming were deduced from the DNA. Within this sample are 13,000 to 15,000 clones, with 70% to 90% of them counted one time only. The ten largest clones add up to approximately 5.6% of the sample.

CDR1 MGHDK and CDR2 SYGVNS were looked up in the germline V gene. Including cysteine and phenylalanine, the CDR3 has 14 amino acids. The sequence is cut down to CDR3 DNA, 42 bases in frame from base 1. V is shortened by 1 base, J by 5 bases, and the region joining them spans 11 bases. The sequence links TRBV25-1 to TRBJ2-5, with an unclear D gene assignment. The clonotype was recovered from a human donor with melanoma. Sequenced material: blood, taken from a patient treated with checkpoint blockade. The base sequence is TGTGCCAGCAGTGAATGGCCCAGGCAGGAGACCCAGTACTTC. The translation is CASSEWPRQETQYF. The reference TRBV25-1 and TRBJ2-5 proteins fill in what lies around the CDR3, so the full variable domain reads EADIYQTPRYLVIGTGKKITLECSQTMGHDKMYWYQQDPGMELHLIHYSYGVNSTEKGDLSSESTVSRIRTEHFPLTLESARPSHTSQYLCASSEWPRQETQYFGPGTRLLVL.